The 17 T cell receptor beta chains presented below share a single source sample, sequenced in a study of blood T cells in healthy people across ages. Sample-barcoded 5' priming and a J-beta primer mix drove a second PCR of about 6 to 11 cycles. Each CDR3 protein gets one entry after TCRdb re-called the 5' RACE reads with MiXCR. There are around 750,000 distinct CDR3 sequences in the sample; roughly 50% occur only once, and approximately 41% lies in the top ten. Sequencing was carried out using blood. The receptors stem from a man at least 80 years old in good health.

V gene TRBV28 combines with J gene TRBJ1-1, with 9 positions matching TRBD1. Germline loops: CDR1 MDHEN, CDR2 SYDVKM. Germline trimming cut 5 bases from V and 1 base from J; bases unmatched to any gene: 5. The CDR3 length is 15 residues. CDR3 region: CASSRTGVANTEAFF. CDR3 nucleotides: TGTGCCAGCAGTCGGACAGGGGTTGCGAACACTGAAGCTTTCTTT.

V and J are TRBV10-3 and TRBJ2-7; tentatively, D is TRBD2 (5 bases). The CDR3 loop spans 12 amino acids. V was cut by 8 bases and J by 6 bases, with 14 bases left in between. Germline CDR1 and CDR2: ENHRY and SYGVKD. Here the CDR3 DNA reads TGTGCCATCCAATTCGGGGAAGGCGAGCAGTACTTC. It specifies CAIQFGEGEQYF.

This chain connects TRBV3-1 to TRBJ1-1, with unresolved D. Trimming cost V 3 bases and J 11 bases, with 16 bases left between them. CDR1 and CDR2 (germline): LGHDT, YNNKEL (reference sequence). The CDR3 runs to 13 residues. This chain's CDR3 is CASSQPEGGGAFF. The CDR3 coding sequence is TGTGCCAGCAGCCAGCCCGAGGGAGGCGGGGCTTTCTTT.

The CDR3 region is CATSARVTGKETQYF. The CDR3 bases are TGTGCCACCAGTGCTCGAGTGACAGGGAAGGAGACCCAGTACTTC. The chain combines TRBV24-1 with TRBJ2-5; TRBD1 matches at 7 bases. CDR1 KGHDR and CDR2 SFDVKD come from the germline V gene. The ends lost 5 bases at V and 5 bases at J; junction bases unmatched: 10. The CDR3 sequence is 15 residues long.

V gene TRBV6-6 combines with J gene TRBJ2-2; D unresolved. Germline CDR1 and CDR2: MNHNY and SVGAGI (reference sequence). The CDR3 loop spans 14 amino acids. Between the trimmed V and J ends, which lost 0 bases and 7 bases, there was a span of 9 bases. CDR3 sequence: CASSYSPRVGELFF. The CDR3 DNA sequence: TGTGCCAGCAGTTACTCCCCCCGTGTCGGGGAGCTGTTTTTT.

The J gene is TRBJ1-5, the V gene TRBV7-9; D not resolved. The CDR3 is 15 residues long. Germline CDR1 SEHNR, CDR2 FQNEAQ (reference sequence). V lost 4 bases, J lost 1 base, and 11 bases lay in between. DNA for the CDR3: TGTGCCAGCAGCTCTTCGACGGGGAGCAATCAGCCCCAGCATTTT. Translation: CASSSSTGSNQPQHF.

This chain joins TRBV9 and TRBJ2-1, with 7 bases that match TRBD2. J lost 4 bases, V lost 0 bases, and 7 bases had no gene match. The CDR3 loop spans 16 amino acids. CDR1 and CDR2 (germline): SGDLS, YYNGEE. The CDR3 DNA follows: TGTGCCAGCAGCGTAGGGGGTAGCGGGTATTACAATGAGCAGTTCTTC. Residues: CASSVGGSGYYNEQFF.

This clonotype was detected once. CDR3 sequence reads: CASSPGTGGGTQYF. DNA of the CDR3: TGTGCCAGCAGCCCCGGGACAGGGGGAGGTACGCAGTATTTT. The chain carries TRBV11-2 and TRBJ2-3, with 11 bases aligning to TRBD1. This CDR3 is built from 14 residues. Per germline, CDR1 SGHAT and CDR2 FQNNGV. J was trimmed by 8 bases and V by 5 bases; bases with no gene match: 6.

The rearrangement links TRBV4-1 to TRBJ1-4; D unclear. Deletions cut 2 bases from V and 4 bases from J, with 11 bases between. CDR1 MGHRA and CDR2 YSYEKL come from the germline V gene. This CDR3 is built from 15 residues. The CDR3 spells CASSQTPALNEKLFF. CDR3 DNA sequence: TGCGCCAGCAGCCAAACCCCCGCACTTAATGAAAAACTGTTTTTT.

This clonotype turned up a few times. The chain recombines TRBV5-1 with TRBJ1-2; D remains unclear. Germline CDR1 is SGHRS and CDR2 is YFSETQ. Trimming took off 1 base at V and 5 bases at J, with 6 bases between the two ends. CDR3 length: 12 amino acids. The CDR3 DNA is TGCGCCAGCAGCTTGACCACGTATGGCTACACCTTC. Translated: CASSLTTYGYTF.

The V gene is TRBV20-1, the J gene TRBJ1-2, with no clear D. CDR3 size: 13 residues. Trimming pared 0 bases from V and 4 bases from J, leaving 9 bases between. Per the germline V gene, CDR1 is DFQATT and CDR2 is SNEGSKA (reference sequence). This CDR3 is CSARDRQSYGYTF. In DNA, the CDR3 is TGCAGTGCTAGAGATAGGCAGTCCTATGGCTACACCTTC.

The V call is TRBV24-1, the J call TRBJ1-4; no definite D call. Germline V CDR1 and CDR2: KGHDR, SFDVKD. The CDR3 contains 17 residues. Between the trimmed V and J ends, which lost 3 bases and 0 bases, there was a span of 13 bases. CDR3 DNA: TGTGCCACCAGTGATCTCCGACTAGGAGCAACTAATGAAAAACTGTTTTTT. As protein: CATSDLRLGATNEKLFF.

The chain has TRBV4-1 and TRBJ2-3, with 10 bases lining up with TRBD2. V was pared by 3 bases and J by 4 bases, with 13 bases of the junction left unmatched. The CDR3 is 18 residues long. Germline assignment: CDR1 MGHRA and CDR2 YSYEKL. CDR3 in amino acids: CASSQKSRTSGSADTQYF. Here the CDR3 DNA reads TGCGCCAGCAGCCAGAAATCACGGACTAGCGGATCTGCAGATACGCAGTATTTT.

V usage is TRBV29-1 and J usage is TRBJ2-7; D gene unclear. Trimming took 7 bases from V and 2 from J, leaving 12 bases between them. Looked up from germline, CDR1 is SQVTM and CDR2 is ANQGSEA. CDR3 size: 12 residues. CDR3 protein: CSGSTPAYEQYF. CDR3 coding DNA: TGCAGCGGATCGACGCCCGCCTACGAGCAGTACTTC.

The CDR3 spells CSAGTSGRKTQFF. In DNA form, the CDR3 reads TGCAGTGCTGGCACTAGCGGGAGAAAGACCCAGTTCTTC. V gene TRBV20-1 combines with J gene TRBJ2-1, with TRBD2 matching over 11 bases. Germline CDR1 is DFQATT and CDR2 is SNEGSKA (reference sequence). Trimming at V came to 5 bases and at J to 13 bases, leaving 10 bases not matched to a gene. The CDR3 runs to 13 residues.

The CDR3 DNA reads as TGCAGCATCCAACAGCTTAACCTTGGAAACACCATATATTTT. This codes for CSIQQLNLGNTIYF. V and J are TRBV29-1 and TRBJ1-3, with D unresolved. Germline loops: CDR1 SQVTM, CDR2 ANQGSEA. This CDR3 is built from 14 residues. V lost 8 bases and J lost 3, with 17 bases in between.

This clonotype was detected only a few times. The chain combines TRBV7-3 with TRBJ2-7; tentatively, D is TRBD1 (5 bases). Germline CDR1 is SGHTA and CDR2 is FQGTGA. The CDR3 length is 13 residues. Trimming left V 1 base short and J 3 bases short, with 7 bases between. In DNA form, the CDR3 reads TGTGCCAGCAGCTTAAAGGGGATCTACGAGCAGTACTTC. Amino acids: CASSLKGIYEQYF.